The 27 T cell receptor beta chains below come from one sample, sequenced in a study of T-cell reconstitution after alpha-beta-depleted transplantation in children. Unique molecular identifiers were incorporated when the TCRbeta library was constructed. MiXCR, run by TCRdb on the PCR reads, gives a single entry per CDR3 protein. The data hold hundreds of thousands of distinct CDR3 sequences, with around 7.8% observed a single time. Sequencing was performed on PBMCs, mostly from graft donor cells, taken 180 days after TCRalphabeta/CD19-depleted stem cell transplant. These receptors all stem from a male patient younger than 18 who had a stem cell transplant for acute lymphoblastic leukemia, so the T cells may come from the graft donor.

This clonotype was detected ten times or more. CDR3: CASSLRPFRETQYF. In DNA, the CDR3 is TGTGCCAGCAGTTTAAGACCCTTCCGGGAGACCCAGTACTTC. V gene TRBV12-3 or TRBV12-4 combines with J gene TRBJ2-5; D call uncertain. With 2 bases removed from V and 5 bases from J, the gap between germline ends came to 12 bases. The CDR3 totals 14 residues.

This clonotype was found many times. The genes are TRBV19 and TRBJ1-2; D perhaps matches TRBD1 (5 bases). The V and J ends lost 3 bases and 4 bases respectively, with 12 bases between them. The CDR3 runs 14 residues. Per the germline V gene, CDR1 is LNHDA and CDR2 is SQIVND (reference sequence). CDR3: CASSMDTAGYGYTF. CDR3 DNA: TGTGCCAGTAGTATGGACACGGCGGGCTATGGCTACACCTTC. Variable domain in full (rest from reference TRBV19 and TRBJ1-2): DGGITQSPKYLFRKEGQNVTLSCEQNLNHDAMYWYRQDPGQGLRLIYYSQIVNDFQKGDIAEGYSVSREKKESFPLTVTSAQKNPTAFYLCASSMDTAGYGYTFGSGTRLTVV.

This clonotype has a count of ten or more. The CDR3: CASSLGGSADTQYF. The CDR3 nucleotides read TGTGCCAGCAGTCTGGGCGGGAGCGCAGATACGCAGTATTTT. V gene TRBV25-1 combines with J gene TRBJ2-3; 7 bases agree with TRBD2. Germline loops: CDR1 MGHDK, CDR2 SYGVNS. The ends lost 5 bases at V and 4 bases at J; junction bases unmatched: 6. The CDR3 loop spans 14 amino acids.

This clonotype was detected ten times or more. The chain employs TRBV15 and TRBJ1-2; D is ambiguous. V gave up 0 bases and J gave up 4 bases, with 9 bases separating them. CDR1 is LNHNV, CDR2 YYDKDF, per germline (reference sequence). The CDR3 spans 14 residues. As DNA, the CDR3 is TGTGCCACCAGCAGAGATCGTGACGGCTATGGCTACACCTTC. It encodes CATSRDRDGYGYTF.

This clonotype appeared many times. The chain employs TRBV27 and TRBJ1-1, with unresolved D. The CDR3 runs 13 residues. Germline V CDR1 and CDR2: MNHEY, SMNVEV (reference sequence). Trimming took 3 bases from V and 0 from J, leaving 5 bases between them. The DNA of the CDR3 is TGTGCCAGCAGTTTCCAGATGAACACTGAAGCTTTCTTT. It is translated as CASSFQMNTEAFF.

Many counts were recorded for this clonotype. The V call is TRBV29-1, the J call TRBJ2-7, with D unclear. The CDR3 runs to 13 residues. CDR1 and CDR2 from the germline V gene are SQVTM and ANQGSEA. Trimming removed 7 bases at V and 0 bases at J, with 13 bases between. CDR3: CSALTPPSYEQYF. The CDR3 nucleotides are TGCAGCGCCTTGACACCTCCCTCCTACGAGCAGTACTTC.

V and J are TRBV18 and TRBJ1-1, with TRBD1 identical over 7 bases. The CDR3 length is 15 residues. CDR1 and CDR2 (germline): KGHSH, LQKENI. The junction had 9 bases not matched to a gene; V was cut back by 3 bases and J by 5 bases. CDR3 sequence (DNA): TGTGCCAGCTCACCGATGGGTACAGGGGTGACTGAAGCTTTCTTT. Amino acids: CASSPMGTGVTEAFF.

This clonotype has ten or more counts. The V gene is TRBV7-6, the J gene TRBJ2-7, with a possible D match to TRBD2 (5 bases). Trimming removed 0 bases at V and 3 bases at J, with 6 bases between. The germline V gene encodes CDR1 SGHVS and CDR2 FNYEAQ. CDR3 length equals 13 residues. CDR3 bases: TGTGCCAGCAGCTTAGCCGACTACTACGAGCAGTACTTC. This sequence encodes CASSLADYYEQYF. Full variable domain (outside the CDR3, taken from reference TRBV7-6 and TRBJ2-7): GAGVSQSPRYKVTKRGQDVALRCDPISGHVSLYWYRQALGQGPEFLTYFNYEAQQDKSGLPNDRFSAERPEGSISTLTIQRTEQRDSAMYRCASSLADYYEQYFGPGTRLTVT.

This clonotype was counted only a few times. Here the CDR3 reads CASSLGPQGPGHGYTF. CDR3 nucleotides: TGTGCCAGCAGCTTGGGACCCCAGGGGCCAGGGCATGGCTACACCTTC. The genes are TRBV7-3 and TRBJ1-2; D perhaps matches TRBD1 (6 bases). V was cut by 3 bases and J by 6 bases, with 20 bases left in between. This CDR3 is 16 amino acids long. Germline CDR1 is SGHTA and CDR2 is FQGTGA.

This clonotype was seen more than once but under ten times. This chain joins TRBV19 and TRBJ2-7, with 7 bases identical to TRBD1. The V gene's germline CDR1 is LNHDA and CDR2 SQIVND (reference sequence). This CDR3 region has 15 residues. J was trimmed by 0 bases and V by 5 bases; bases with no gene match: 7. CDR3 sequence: CASSPSGTVSYEQYF. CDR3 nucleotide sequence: TGTGCCAGTAGTCCTTCCGGGACAGTCTCCTACGAGCAGTACTTC.

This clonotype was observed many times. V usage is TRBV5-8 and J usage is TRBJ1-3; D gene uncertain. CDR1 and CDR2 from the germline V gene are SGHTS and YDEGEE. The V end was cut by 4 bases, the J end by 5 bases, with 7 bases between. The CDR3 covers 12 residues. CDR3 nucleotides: TGTGCCAGCAGCCTGGCCAGAAACACCATATATTTT. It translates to CASSLARNTIYF.

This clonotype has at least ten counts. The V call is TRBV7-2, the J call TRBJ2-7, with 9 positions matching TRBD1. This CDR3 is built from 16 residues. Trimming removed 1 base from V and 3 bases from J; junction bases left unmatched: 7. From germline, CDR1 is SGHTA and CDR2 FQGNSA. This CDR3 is CASSLDTGTGIYEQYF. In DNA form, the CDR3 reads TGTGCCAGCAGCTTAGATACGGGGACAGGGATCTACGAGCAGTACTTC.

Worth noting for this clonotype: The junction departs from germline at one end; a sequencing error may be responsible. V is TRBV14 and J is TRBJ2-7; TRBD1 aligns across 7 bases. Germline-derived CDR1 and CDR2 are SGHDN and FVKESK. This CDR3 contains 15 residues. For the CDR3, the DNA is TGTGCCAGCAGCCGAACCGGGGACAGTTCCTACGAGAAGTACTTC. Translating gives CASSRTGDSSYEKYF.

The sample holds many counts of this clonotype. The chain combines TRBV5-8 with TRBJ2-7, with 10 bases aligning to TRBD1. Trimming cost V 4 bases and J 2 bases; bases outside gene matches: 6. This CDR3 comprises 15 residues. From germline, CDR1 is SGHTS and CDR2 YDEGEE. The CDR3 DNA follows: TGTGCCAGCAGCCCTCGGGACAGGGGCCCCTACGAGCAGTACTTC. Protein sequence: CASSPRDRGPYEQYF.

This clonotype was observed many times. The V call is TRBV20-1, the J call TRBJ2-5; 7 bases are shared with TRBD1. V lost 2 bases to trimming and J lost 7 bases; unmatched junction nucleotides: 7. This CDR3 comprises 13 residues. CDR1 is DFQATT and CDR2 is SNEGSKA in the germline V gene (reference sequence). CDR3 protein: CSARFETGWTQYF. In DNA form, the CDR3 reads TGCAGTGCTAGATTTGAGACAGGGTGGACCCAGTACTTC.

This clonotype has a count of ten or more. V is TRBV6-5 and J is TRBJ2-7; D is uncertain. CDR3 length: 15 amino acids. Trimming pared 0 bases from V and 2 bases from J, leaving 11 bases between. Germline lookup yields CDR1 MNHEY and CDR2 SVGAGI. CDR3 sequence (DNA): TGTGCCAGCAGTTACTCGCCCGATCCGACCTACGAGCAGTACTTC. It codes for CASSYSPDPTYEQYF.

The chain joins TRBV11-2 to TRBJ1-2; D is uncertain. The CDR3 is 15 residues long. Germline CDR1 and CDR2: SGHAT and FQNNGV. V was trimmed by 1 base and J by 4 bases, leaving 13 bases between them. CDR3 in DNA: TGTGCCAGCAGCTTAGGTAGATGGCTTGGCTATGGCTACACCTTC. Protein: CASSLGRWLGYGYTF.

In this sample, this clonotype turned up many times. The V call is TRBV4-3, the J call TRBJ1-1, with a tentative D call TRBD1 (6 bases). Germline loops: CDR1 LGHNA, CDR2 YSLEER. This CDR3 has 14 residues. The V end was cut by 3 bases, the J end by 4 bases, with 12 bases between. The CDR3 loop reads CASSQGAVSTEAFF. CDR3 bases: TGCGCCAGCAGCCAGGGGGCGGTCTCCACTGAAGCTTTCTTT.

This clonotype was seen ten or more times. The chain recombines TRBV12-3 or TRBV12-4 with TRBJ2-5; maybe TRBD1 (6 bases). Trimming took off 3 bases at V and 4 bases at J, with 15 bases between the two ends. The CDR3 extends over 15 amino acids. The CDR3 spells CASSFFAGVRETQYF. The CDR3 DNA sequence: TGTGCCAGCAGTTTTTTTGCAGGGGTCCGAGAGACCCAGTACTTC.

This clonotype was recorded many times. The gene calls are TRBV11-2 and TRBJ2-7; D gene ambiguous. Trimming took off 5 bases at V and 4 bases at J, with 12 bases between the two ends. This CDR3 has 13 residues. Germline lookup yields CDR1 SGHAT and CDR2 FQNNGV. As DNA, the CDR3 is TGTGCCAGCAGCCCCCTGACCTTATACGAGCAGTACTTC. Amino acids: CASSPLTLYEQYF.

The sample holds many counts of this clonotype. In DNA form, the CDR3 reads TGTGCCAGCTCACCAAGGGAACAGGTACGGTACGAGCAGTACTTC. Encoded protein: CASSPREQVRYEQYF. The V and J genes are TRBV18 and TRBJ2-7; possible D gene TRBD1, 5 bases. The CDR3 is 15 residues long. Deletions cut 2 bases from V and 4 bases from J, with 15 bases between. The germline gives CDR1 KGHSH, CDR2 LQKENI.

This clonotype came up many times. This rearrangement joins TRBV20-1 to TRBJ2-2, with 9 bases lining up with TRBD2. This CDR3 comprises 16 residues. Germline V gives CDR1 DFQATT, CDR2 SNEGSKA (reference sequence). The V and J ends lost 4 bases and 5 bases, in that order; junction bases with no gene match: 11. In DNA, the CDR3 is TGCAGTGCTAAGGGTAGCGGGGGCCGAGGGACCGGGGAGCTGTTTTTT. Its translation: CSAKGSGGRGTGELFF.

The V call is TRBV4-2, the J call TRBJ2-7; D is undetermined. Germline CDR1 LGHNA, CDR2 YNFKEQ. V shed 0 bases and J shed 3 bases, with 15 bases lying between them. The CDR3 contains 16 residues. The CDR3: CASSQDGLDVDYEQYF. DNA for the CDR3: TGTGCCAGCAGCCAAGACGGTTTGGACGTTGACTACGAGCAGTACTTC.

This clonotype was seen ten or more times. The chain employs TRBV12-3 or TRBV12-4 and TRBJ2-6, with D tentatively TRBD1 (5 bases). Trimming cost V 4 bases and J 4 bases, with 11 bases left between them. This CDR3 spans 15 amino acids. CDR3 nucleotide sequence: TGTGCCAGCAGTTCAACAGGATTAGGGGCCAACGTCCTGACTTTC. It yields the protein CASSSTGLGANVLTF.

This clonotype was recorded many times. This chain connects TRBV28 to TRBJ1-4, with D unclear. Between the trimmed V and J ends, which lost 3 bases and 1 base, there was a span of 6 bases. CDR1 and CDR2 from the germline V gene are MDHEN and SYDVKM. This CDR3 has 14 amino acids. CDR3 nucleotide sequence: TGTGCCAGCAGTTTCTCAGGAACTAATGAAAAACTGTTTTTT. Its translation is CASSFSGTNEKLFF.

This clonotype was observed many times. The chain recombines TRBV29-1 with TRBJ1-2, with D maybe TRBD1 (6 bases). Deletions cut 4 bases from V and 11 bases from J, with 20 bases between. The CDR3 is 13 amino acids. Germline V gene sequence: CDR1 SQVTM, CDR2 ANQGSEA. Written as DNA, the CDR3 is TGCAGCGTTGTGGCCAGCCGGGACACGGGTTACACCTTC. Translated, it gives CSVVASRDTGYTF.

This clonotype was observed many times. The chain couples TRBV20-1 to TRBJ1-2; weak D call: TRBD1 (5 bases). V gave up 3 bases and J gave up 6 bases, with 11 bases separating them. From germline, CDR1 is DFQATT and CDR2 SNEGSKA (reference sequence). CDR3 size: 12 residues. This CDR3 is CSARGQGDGYTF. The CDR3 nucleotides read TGCAGTGCTAGGGGGCAGGGAGATGGCTACACCTTC.